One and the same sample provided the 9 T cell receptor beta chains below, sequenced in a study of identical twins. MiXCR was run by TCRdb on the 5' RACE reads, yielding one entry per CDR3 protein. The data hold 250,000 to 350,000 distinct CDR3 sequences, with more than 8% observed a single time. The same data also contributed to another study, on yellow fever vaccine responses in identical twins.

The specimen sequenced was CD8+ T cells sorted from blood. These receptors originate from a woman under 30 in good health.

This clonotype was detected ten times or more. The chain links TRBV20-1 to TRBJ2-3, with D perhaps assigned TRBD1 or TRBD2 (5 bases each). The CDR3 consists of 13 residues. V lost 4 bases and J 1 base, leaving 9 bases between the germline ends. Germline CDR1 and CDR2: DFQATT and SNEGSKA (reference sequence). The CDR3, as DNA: TGCAGTGCTACCCAGGGAGGCACAGATACGCAGTATTTT. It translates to CSATQGGTDTQYF.

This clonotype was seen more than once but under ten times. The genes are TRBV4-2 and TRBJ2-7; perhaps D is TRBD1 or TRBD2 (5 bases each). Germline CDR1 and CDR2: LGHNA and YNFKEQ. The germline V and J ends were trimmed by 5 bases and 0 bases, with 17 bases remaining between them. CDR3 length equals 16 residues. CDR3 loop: CASSANLGDFSYEQYF. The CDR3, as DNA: TGTGCCAGCAGCGCAAACCTGGGGGATTTCTCCTACGAGCAGTACTTC.

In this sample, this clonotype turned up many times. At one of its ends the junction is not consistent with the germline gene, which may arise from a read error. The CDR3 loop reads CSARDKTGSPQF. The CDR3 coding sequence is TGCAGTGCTAGAGATAAGACCGGTTCCCCCCAATTC. The V call is TRBV20-1, the J call TRBJ2-7; D not certain. The V gene's germline CDR1 is DFQATT and CDR2 SNEGSKA (reference sequence). There are 12 residues in the CDR3.

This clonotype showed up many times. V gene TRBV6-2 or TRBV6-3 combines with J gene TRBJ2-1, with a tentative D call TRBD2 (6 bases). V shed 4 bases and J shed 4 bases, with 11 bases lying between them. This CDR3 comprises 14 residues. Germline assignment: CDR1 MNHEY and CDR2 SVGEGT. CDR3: CASSSRDSYNEQFF. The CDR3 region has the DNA TGTGCCAGCAGTTCCCGGGACTCTTACAATGAGCAGTTCTTC.

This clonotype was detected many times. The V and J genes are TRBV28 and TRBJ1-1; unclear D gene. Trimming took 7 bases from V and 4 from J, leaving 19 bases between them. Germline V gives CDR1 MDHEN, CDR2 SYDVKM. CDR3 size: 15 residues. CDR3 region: CASNTEGYDSTEAFF. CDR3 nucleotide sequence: TGTGCCAGCAACACGGAAGGGTATGACTCCACTGAAGCTTTCTTT. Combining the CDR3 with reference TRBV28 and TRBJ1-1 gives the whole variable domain DVKVTQSSRYLVKRTGEKVFLECVQDMDHENMFWYRQDPGLGLRLIYFSYDVKMKEKGDIPEGYSVSREKKERFSLILESASTNQTSMYLCASNTEGYDSTEAFFGQGTRLTVV.

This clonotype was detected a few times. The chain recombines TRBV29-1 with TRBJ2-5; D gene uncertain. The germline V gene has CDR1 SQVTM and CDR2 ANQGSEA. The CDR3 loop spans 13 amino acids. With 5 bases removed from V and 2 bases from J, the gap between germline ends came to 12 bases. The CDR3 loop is CSVKGSQQETQYF. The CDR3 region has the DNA TGCAGCGTTAAAGGGTCGCAACAAGAGACCCAGTACTTC.

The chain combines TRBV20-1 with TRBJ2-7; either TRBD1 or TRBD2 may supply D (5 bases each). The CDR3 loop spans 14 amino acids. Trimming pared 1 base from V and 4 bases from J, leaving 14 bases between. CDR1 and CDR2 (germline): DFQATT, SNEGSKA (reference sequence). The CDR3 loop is CSARGLTGLYEQYF. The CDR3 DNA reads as TGCAGTGCTAGAGGCCTTACGGGGCTATACGAGCAGTACTTC.

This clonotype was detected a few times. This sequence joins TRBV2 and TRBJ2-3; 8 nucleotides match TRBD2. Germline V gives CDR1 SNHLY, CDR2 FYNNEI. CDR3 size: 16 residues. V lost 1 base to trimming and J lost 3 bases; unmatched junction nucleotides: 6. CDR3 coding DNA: TGTGCCAGCAGTGAAGATGGGGGACTAGATACAGATACGCAGTATTTT. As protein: CASSEDGGLDTDTQYF.

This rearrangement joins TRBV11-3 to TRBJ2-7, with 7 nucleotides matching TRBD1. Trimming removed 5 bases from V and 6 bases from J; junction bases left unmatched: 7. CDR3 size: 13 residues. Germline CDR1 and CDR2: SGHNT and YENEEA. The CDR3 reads CASSQGQAGEQYF. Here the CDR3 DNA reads TGTGCCAGCAGCCAAGGACAGGCGGGCGAGCAGTACTTC.